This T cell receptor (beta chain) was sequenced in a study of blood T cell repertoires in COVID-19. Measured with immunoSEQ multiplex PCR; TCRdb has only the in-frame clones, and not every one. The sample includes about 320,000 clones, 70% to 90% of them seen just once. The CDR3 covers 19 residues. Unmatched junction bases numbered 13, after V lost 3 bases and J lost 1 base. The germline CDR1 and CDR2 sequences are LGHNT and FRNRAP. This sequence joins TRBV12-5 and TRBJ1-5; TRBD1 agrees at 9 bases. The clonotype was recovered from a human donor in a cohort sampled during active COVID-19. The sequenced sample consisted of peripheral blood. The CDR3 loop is CASGFEGTGILGSNQPQHF. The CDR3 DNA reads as TGTGCTAGTGGTTTCGAGGGGACAGGGATTTTAGGAAGCAATCAGCCCCAGCATTTT.